This TCR beta chain comes out of a study of T cell responses to AZD1222 COVID-19 vaccine. General study findings and limits: Repertoires in all cases were sampled only once the peak T cell response had passed. Reportedly, nearly half the spike-specific TCRs target unmutated variant regions. Spike-specific TCR breadth and depth grew following two AZD1222 doses. Donor demographics were predominantly white British with a female majority; clonal diversity may be underestimated.

Profiling relied on immunoSEQ multiplex PCR, and the TCRdb table lists in-frame clones only, not all of them. The sample carries 100,000 or so clones, just under 90% recorded once. The CDR3 runs 13 residues. Germline V gene data show CDR1 as SGHRS and CDR2 as YFSETQ. V lost 0 bases, J lost 6 bases, and 9 bases lay in between. Turning to this clone: What it recognizes is unknown.

The receptor's source is an adult in good health. This sample comprised peripheral blood, obtained on day 0 of AZD1222 vaccination. The chain uses TRBV5-1 and TRBJ1-2, with D tentatively TRBD1 (5 bases). For the CDR3, the DNA is TGCGCCAGCAGCTTGGTGGAAGGGGATGGCTACACCTTC. Its translation: CASSLVEGDGYTF. Variable domain in full (rest from reference TRBV5-1 and TRBJ1-2): KAGVTQTPRYLIKTRGQQVTLSCSPISGHRSVSWYQQTPGQGLQFLFEYFSETQRNKGNFPGRFSGRQFSNSRSEMNVSTLELGDSALYLCASSLVEGDGYTFGSGTRLTVV.